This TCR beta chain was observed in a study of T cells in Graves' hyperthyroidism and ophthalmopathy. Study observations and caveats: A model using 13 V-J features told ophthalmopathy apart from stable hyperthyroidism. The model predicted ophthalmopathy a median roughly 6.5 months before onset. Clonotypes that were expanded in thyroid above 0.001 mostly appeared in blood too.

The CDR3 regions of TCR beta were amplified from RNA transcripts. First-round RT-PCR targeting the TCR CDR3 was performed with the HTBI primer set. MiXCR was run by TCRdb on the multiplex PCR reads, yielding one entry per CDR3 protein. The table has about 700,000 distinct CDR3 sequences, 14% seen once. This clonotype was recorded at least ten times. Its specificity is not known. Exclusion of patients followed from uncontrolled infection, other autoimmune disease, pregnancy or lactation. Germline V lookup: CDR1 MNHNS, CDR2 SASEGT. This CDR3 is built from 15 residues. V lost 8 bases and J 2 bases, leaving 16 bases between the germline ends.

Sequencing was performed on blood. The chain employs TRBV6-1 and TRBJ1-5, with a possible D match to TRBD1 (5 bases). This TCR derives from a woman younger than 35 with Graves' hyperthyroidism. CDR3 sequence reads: CASLARAMGNQPQHF. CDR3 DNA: TGTGCCAGCCTTGCCAGGGCCATGGGCAATCAGCCCCAGCATTTT.